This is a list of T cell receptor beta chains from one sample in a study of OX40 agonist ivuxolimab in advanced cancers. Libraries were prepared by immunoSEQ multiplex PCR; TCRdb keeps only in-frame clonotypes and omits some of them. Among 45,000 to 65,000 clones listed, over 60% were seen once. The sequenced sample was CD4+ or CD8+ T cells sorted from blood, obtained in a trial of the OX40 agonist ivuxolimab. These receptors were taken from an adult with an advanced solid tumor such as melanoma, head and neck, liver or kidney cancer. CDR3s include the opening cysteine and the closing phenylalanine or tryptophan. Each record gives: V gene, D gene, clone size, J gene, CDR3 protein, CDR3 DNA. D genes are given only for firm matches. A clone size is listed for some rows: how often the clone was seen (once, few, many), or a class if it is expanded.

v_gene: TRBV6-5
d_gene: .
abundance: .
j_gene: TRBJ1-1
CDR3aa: CASSYEGGKTFF
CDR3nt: TGTGCCAGCAGTTACGAGGGGGGGAAGACTTTCTTT

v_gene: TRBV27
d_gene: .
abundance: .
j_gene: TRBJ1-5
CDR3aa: CASSFRVRQPQHF
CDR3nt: TGTGCCAGCAGCTTCAGGGTACGGCAGCCCCAGCATTTT

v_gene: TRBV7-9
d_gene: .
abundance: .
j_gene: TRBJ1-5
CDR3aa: CASSPLDRNNQPQHF
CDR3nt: TGTGCCAGCAGCCCGCTTGACAGGAACAATCAGCCCCAGCATTTT

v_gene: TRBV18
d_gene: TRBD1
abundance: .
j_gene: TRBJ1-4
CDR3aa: CASSPPGQPNEKLFF
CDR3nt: TGTGCCAGCTCTCCTCCGGGACAGCCTAATGAAAAACTGTTTTTT

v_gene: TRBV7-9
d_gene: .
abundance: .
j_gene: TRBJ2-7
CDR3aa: CASSLGSKEPYEQYF
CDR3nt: TGTGCCAGCAGCCTCGGAAGTAAAGAGCCCTACGAGCAGTACTTC

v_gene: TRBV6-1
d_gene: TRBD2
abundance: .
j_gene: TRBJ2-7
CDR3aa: CASRSGLAETYEQYF
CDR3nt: TGTGCCAGCAGATCTGGACTAGCGGAAACTTACGAGCAGTACTTC

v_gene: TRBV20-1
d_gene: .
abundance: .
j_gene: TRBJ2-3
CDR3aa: CSARDTHTQYF
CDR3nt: TGCAGTGCTAGAGATACCCATACGCAGTATTTT

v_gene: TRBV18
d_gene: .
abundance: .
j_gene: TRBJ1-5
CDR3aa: CASSPRGSSNQPQHF
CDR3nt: TGTGCCAGCTCACCACGAGGGTCCAGCAATCAGCCCCAGCATTTT

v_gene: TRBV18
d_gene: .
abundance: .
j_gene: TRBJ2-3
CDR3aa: CASSPGRTGTDTQYF
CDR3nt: TGTGCCAGCTCACCGGGAAGAACGGGCACAGATACGCAGTATTTT

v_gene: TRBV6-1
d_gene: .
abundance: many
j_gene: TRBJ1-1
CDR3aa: CASSVEVNTEAFF
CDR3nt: TGTGCCAGCAGTGTTGAGGTGAACACTGAAGCTTTCTTT

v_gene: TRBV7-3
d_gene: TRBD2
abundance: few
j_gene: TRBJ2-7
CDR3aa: CASSLHAGGFYEQYF
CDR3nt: TGTGCCAGCAGCCTCCACGCGGGAGGGTTCTACGAGCAGTACTTC

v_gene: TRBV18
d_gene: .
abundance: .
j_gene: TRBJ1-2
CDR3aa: CASSPLGNPLYGYTF
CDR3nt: TGTGCCAGCTCACCACTAGGGAATCCCCTCTATGGCTACACCTTC

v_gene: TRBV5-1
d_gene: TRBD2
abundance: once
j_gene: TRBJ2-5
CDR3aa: CASSDGTSGGRQETQYF
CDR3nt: TGCGCCAGCAGCGACGGGACTAGCGGGGGGCGCCAAGAGACCCAGTACTTC

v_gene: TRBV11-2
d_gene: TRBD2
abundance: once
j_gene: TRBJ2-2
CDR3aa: CASSFLAGGLGELFF
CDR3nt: TGTGCCAGCAGCTTCTTAGCGGGAGGTCTCGGGGAGCTGTTTTTT

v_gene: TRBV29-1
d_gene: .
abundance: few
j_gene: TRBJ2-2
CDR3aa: CSVALYTGELFF
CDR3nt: TGCAGCGTTGCGCTGTACACCGGGGAGCTGTTTTTT

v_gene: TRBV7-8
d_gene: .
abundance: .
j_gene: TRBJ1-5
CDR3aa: CASSRGRALLGNQPQHF
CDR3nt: TGTGCCAGCAGCCGGGGACGGGCCCTTCTGGGCAATCAGCCCCAGCATTTT

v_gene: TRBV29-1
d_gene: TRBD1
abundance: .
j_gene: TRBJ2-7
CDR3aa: CSVAGWDRGDEQYF
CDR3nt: TGCAGCGTTGCGGGGTGGGACAGGGGGGACGAGCAGTACTTC

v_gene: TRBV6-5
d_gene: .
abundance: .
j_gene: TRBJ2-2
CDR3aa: CASGAEFNTGELFF
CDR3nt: TGTGCCAGCGGGGCGGAATTCAACACCGGGGAGCTGTTTTTT

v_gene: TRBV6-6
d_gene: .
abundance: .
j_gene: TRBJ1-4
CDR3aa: CASSGHMNEKLFF
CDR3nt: TGTGCCAGCTCGGGACATATGAATGAAAAACTGTTTTTT

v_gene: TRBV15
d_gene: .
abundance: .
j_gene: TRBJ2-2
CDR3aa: CATRRGTNTGELFF
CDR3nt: TGTGCCACCAGAAGGGGGACGAACACCGGGGAGCTGTTTTTT

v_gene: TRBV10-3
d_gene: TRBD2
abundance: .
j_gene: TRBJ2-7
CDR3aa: CAVTSGTSGLYEQYF
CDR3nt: TGTGCCGTCACCTCCGGGACTAGCGGACTTTACGAGCAGTACTTC

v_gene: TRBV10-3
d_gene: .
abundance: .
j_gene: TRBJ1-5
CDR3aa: CAISEYTGGGNQPQHF
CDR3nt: TGTGCCATCAGTGAATATACGGGGGGGGGCAATCAGCCCCAGCATTTT

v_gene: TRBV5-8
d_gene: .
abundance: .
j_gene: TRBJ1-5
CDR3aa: CASSLGLRPQHF
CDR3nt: TGTGCCAGCAGCTTGGGTCTTCGGCCCCAGCATTTT

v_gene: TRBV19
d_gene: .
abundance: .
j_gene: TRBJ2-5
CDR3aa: CASSLKTVQYF
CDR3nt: TGTGCCAGTAGTCTGAAGACAGTCCAGTACTTC

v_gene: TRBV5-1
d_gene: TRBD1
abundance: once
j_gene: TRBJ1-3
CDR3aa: CASSRLGQTSGNTIYF
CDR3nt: TGCGCCAGCAGCCGACTGGGACAGACCTCTGGAAACACCATATATTTT

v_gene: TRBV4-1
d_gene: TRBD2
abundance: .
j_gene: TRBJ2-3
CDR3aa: CASSQTIAGVTDTQYF
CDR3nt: TGCGCCAGCAGCCAAACGATAGCGGGAGTTACAGATACGCAGTATTTT